This T cell receptor (beta chain) was observed in a study of metastatic and nonmetastatic thyroid tumors. Overall study findings and caveats: The reported finding was significantly higher TCR beta diversity in malignant thyroid tumors relative to benign nodules, in blood and tumor.

MiXCR reprocessed the PCR reads for TCRdb. The data hold 20,000 to 25,000 clones, with about 12% observed a single time. There are many counts of this clone. The target antigen is unknown. Among the patients, none had received any treatment before thyroid surgery. Trimming removed 0 bases from V and 1 base from J; junction bases left unmatched: 3. This CDR3 is 15 amino acids long. The V gene's germline CDR1 is SGHRS and CDR2 YFSETQ. This TCR derives from a female donor with papillary thyroid cancer or a benign thyroid nodule (not recorded which). Some clones in this sample may be carry-over from other donors' samples. The sample taken for sequencing was blood. This sequence joins TRBV5-1 and TRBJ1-1; 7 bases are a match to TRBD1. The CDR3: CASSLAGGENTEAFF. The CDR3 coding sequence is TGCGCCAGCAGCTTGGCAGGGGGGGAGAACACTGAAGCTTTCTTT.